This TCR beta chain appears in the sequencing data of a study of shared clonotypes between healthy human individuals. Naive CD8 cells lacked CD45RO, underwent positive selection for CCR7 and left out terminally differentiated effector memory CD45RA+ cells. HIV-negative, healthy adults without recent acute infections or vaccinations were the donors. Libraries were prepared by immunoSEQ multiplex PCR; TCRdb keeps only in-frame clonotypes and omits some of them. The data contain millions of clones, about 92% of them singletons. The CDR3 runs 15 residues. Germline values: CDR1 SGHAT, CDR2 FQDESV (reference sequence). The V segment lost 3 bases and the J segment 2 bases; nucleotides outside the gene matches: 6.

This receptor was obtained from a man aged 18 to 30 in good health. Some clones in this sample may be carry-over from other donors' samples. The sequenced material came from naive CD8+ T cells from PBMCs. The chain combines TRBV11-1 with TRBJ2-7; 8 bases match TRBD1. CDR3 protein: CASSFGTGTAYEQYF. The CDR3 coding sequence is TGTGCCAGCAGCTTTGGGACAGGCACCGCCTACGAGCAGTACTTC.